This T cell receptor (beta chain) was captured by sequencing in a study of follicular helper T cells after annual influenza vaccination. V was clipped by 11 bases and J by 7 bases; unmatched bases: 11. Looked up from germline, CDR1 is MNHNY and CDR2 is SVGAGI (reference sequence). The CDR3 spans 12 residues. TCRdb's table, derived via immunoSEQ multiplex PCR, lists solely in-frame clones and lacks some. There are some 9,600 clones in the sample; approximately 80% occur only once, and approximately 0.47% lies in the top ten. Regarding time point: 2015-2016 season, 7 days after influenza vaccination. The sequence was collected from an adult who received the influenza vaccine. This specimen consisted of CXCR5+ CD38- circulating T follicular helper cells from blood, obtained 7 days after influenza vaccination. The subset: circulating Tfh, non-naive CD4+CXCR5+PD-1+ (ICOS+CD38+ or ICOS-CD38-). The chain employs TRBV6-6 and TRBJ2-7; 7 bases are shared with TRBD2. The CDR3 reads CAAGAGVREQYF. DNA of the CDR3: TGTGCCGCCGGGGCGGGGGTCCGTGAGCAGTACTTC.